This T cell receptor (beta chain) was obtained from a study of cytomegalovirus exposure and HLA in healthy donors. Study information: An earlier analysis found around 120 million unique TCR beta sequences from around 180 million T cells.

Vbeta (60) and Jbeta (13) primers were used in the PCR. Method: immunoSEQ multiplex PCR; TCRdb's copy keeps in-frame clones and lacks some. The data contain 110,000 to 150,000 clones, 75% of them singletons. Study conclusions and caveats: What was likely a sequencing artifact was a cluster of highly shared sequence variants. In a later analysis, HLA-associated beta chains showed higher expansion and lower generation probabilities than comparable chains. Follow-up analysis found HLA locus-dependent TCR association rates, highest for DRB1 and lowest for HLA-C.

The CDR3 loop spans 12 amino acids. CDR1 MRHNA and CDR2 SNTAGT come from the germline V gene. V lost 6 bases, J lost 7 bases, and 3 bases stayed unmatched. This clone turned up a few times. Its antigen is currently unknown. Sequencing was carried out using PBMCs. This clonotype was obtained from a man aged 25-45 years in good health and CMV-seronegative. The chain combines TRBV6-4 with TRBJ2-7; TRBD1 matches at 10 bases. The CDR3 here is CASRGTGVEQYF. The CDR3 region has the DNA TGTGCCAGCAGAGGGACAGGGGTTGAGCAGTACTTC.